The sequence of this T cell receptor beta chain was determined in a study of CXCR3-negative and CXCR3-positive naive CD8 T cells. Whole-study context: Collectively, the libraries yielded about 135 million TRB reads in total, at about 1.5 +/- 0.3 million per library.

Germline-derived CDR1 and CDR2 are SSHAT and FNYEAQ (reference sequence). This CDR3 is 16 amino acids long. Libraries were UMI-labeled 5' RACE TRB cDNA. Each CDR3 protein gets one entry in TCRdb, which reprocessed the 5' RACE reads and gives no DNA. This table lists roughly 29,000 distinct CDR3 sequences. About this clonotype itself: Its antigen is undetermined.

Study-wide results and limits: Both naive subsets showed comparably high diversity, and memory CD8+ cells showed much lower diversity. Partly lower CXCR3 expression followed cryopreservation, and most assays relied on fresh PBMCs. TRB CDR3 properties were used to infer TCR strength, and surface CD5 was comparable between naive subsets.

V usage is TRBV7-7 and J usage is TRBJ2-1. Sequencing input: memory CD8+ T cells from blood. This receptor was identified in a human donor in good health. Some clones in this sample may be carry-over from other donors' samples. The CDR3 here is CASSLGDTLNYNEQFF.